These 26 T cell receptor beta chains were all obtained from the same sample, sequenced in a study of regulatory T cells in long-lasting Graves disease. As for time point: newly diagnosed GD, antithyroid drugs for less than 3 months. RNA isolated from PBMCs was used to make the TCR library. With iRepertoire HTBI primers and Arm-PCR of CDR3 regions, TCR beta libraries were built. Using its own MiXCR run on the multiplex PCR reads, TCRdb lists one record per CDR3 protein. Of 450,000 to 650,000 distinct CDR3 sequences in the sample, about 16% were seen once. This sample also belongs to another study, concerning T cells in Graves' hyperthyroidism and ophthalmopathy.

The sequencing used peripheral blood mononuclear cells (PBMCs), collected at new diagnosis, from a patient treated with antithyroid drugs. The receptor set was obtained from a woman aged 40 to 65 with Graves disease.

The rearrangement uses TRBV5-1 and TRBJ2-7; D is unresolved. V lost 5 bases to trimming and J lost 1 base, with 16 bases between them. Germline V lookup: CDR1 SGHRS, CDR2 YFSETQ. This CDR3 comprises 15 residues. The DNA for the CDR3 is TGCGCCAGCAGAATCGGCCTCACCCAGTCCTACGAGCAGTACTTC. Protein sequence: CASRIGLTQSYEQYF.

This clonotype has ten or more counts. The V gene is TRBV20-1, the J gene TRBJ2-5; D uncertain. Germline CDR1 reads DFQATT; CDR2 reads SNEGSKA (reference sequence). Trimming removed 1 base at V and 2 bases at J, with 11 bases between. The length of the CDR3 is 14 residues. CDR3 DNA: TGCAGTGCTAGAGGGATAGAATTTCAAGAGACCCAGTACTTC. This codes for CSARGIEFQETQYF.

This clonotype was seen repeatedly, ten times or more. The chain recombines TRBV20-1 with TRBJ2-5; D perhaps matches TRBD1 (6 bases). This CDR3 spans 17 amino acids. CDR1 is DFQATT and CDR2 is SNEGSKA in the germline V gene (reference sequence). V shed 0 bases and J shed 2 bases, with 19 bases lying between them. The CDR3 DNA sequence: TGCAGTGCTAGAGATCGAGGCGTCAGGGGCGTACAAGAGACCCAGTACTTC. Translated, it gives CSARDRGVRGVQETQYF.

The sample holds one count of this clonotype. The CDR3 DNA follows: TGTGCCAGCAGCCAAGGGGGCGGGGGGGCAGGAGAGACCCAGTACTTC. Protein product: CASSQGGGGAGETQYF. The chain is built from TRBV4-2 and TRBJ2-5; 9 nucleotides match TRBD2. The CDR3 runs 16 residues. V lost 1 base to trimming and J lost 4 bases; unmatched junction nucleotides: 7. Germline loops: CDR1 LGHNA, CDR2 YNFKEQ.

This clonotype was observed at least ten times. This sequence joins TRBV3-1 and TRBJ2-3; 8 nucleotides line up with TRBD1. V was pared by 4 bases and J by 0 bases, with 0 bases of the junction left unmatched. The CDR3 has 14 amino acids. Germline V gene data show CDR1 as LGHDT and CDR2 as YNNKEL (reference sequence). CDR3 sequence reads: CASSRTGSTDTQYF. CDR3 DNA: TGTGCCAGCAGCCGGACAGGGAGCACAGATACGCAGTATTTT.

This clonotype was counted at least ten times. In DNA, the CDR3 is TGCAGTGCCAGTTCAGTTATCGGAGGGTCCTACAATGAGCAGTTCTTC. Protein product: CSASSVIGGSYNEQFF. The chain joins TRBV20-1 to TRBJ2-1; D might be TRBD2 (6 bases). The CDR3 is 16 residues long. V shed 6 bases and J shed 1 base, with 19 bases lying between them. The germline gives CDR1 DFQATT, CDR2 SNEGSKA (reference sequence).

This clonotype appeared many times. The CDR3 sequence is CASSVDSPHEQYF. DNA of the CDR3: TGTGCCAGCAGCGTCGACAGTCCCCACGAGCAGTACTTC. V and J are TRBV7-9 and TRBJ2-7; maybe TRBD1 (5 bases). The V gene lost 5 bases and the J gene lost 5 bases, with 13 bases spanning the gap. CDR3 size: 13 residues. The germline CDR1 and CDR2 sequences are SEHNR and FQNEAQ (reference sequence).

This clonotype was counted only a few times. V gene TRBV12-3 or TRBV12-4 combines with J gene TRBJ1-2; D not certain. Trimming stripped 8 bases from V and 7 bases from J, with 17 bases between. This CDR3 region has 13 residues. The CDR3 DNA is TGTGCCAGCCATACGGCGGCTCTTACTGGCTACACCTTC. The encoded protein is CASHTAALTGYTF.

In this sample, this clonotype turned up a few times. V usage is TRBV18 and J usage is TRBJ2-1; tentatively, D is TRBD1 or TRBD2 (5 bases each). The CDR3 contains 18 residues. CDR1 is KGHSH, CDR2 LQKENI, per germline. With 3 bases removed from V and 0 bases from J, the gap between germline ends came to 18 bases. The CDR3 loop is CASSPRTQPGPSYNEQFF. As DNA, the CDR3 is TGTGCCAGCTCACCCAGGACTCAACCAGGGCCCTCCTACAATGAGCAGTTCTTC.

A remark on this clonotype: A much larger clone sits a single nucleotide away, making a read error possible. The chain employs TRBV2 and TRBJ1-4, with no clear D. V lost 4 bases, J lost 8 bases, and 14 bases lay in between. Germline V CDR1 and CDR2: SNHLY, FYNNEI. The length of the CDR3 is 14 residues. The CDR3 nucleotides are TGTGCCAGCAGTGTAGGCCCCACGGTGGAAAAACTGTTTTTT. Its translation: CASSVGPTVEKLFF.

This clonotype was observed at least ten times. The CDR3 protein is CSARDPNRGSNTEAFF. CDR3 coding DNA: TGCAGTGCTAGAGATCCCAACAGGGGGAGTAACACTGAAGCTTTCTTT. The chain uses TRBV20-1 and TRBJ1-1; 8 bases are shared with TRBD1. V was pared by 0 bases and J by 2 bases, with 8 bases of the junction left unmatched. CDR3 length equals 16 residues. Germline V lookup: CDR1 DFQATT, CDR2 SNEGSKA (reference sequence).

This clonotype was counted at least ten times. This chain connects TRBV18 to TRBJ1-1; D is perhaps TRBD1 (6 bases). The CDR3 sequence is 13 residues long. Germline V gene sequence: CDR1 KGHSH, CDR2 LQKENI. The V gene lost 7 bases and the J gene lost 1 base, with 10 bases spanning the gap. The CDR3 region is CASCLDRNTEAFF. The CDR3, as DNA: TGTGCCAGCTGCCTGGACAGGAACACTGAAGCTTTCTTT. Full variable domain (remainder filled in from reference TRBV18 and TRBJ1-1): NAGVMQNPRHLVRRRGQEARLRCSPMKGHSHVYWYRQLPEEGLKFMVYLQKENIIDESGMPKERFSAEFPKEGPSILRIQQVVRGDSAAYFCASCLDRNTEAFFGQGTRLTVV.

The V and J genes are TRBV19 and TRBJ2-6; D ambiguous. V was shortened by 5 bases and J by 0 bases, with 5 bases between the two germline ends. This CDR3 is built from 14 residues. Germline loops: CDR1 LNHDA, CDR2 SQIVND (reference sequence). The CDR3 DNA reads TGTGCCAGTAGTCCGGACTCTGGGGCCAACGTCCTGACTTTC. Translated: CASSPDSGANVLTF.

The chain carries TRBV3-1 and TRBJ2-7; 8 bases map to TRBD2. J lost 2 bases, V lost 3 bases, and 9 bases had no gene match. The length of the CDR3 is 16 residues. CDR1 and CDR2 from the germline V gene are LGHDT and YNNKEL (reference sequence). CDR3 nucleotide sequence: TGTGCCAGCAGCCAGGGGCCCAGCGGGGGACCCTACGAGCAGTACTTC. Its translation: CASSQGPSGGPYEQYF.

The chain carries TRBV28 and TRBJ1-2; 8 bases line up with TRBD1. V shed 4 bases and J 6 bases; nucleotides not matched to a gene: 10. CDR3 length: 15 residues. Looked up from germline, CDR1 is MDHEN and CDR2 is SYDVKM. Here the CDR3 DNA reads TGTGCCAGCAGTTATATCCCAGGGGGCGGCGATGGCTACACCTTC. Translated, it gives CASSYIPGGGDGYTF.

The V gene is TRBV7-6, the J gene TRBJ2-3; D ambiguous. This CDR3 spans 13 amino acids. V was pared by 3 bases and J by 6 bases, with 10 bases between. Germline values: CDR1 SGHVS, CDR2 FNYEAQ. The CDR3 loop reads CASSFGMVDTQYF. Here the CDR3 DNA reads TGTGCCAGCAGCTTCGGTATGGTGGATACGCAGTATTTT. The whole variable domain, remainder taken from reference TRBV7-6 and TRBJ2-3, is GAGVSQSPRYKVTKRGQDVALRCDPISGHVSLYWYRQALGQGPEFLTYFNYEAQQDKSGLPNDRFSAERPEGSISTLTIQRTEQRDSAMYRCASSFGMVDTQYFGPGTRLTVL.

The V call is TRBV6-1, the J call TRBJ1-2, with unresolved D. Trimming stripped 1 base from V and 6 bases from J, with 18 bases between. The CDR3 has 16 amino acids. Germline CDR1 is MNHNS and CDR2 is SASEGT. The CDR3 DNA is TGTGCCAGCAGTGAAGTCCGGGCTTACCTCCGGGATGGCTACACCTTC. This sequence encodes CASSEVRAYLRDGYTF.

A note on this clonotype: A clone one base away is much larger, so this may be a read error. CDR3 residues: CASSVDGASYNEQYF. The DNA for the CDR3 is TGTGCCAGCAGCGTAGACGGGGCTTCCTACAATGAGCAGTACTTC. The chain joins TRBV5-1 to TRBJ2-3; D may match TRBD1 or TRBD2 (5 bases each). The end of the DNA is better explained by TRBJ2-7, so the J call may be wrong. The CDR3 is 15 amino acids. Germline values: CDR1 SGHRS, CDR2 YFSETQ.

In this sample, this clonotype turned up a few times. This sequence joins TRBV7-8 and TRBJ2-2; 8 nucleotides match TRBD1. The CDR3 runs to 14 residues. Germline assignment: CDR1 SGHVS and CDR2 FQNEAQ. V shed 4 bases, J shed 6 bases, and the junction held 4 bases outside the gene matches. CDR3: CASSSGQGPGELFF. As DNA, the CDR3 is TGTGCCAGCAGCTCAGGACAGGGACCCGGGGAGCTGTTTTTT.

This clonotype was observed at least ten times. This chain joins TRBV7-2 and TRBJ2-7, with D unclear. This CDR3 has 13 amino acids. Germline loops: CDR1 SGHTA, CDR2 FQGNSA. Trimming pared 1 base from V and 8 bases from J, leaving 12 bases between. The CDR3 sequence: CASSLDPFEKQYF. The CDR3 DNA reads as TGTGCCAGCAGCTTAGACCCCTTCGAGAAGCAGTACTTC.

This clonotype was detected a few times. CDR3 bases: TGCAGCGTAGGACTCCCGGGACTACCCTCCTACGAGCAGTACTTC. Its translation is CSVGLPGLPSYEQYF. The V call is TRBV29-1, the J call TRBJ2-7; 7 bases match TRBD2. The CDR3 contains 15 residues. In germline, CDR1 is SQVTM, CDR2 ANQGSEA. J gave up 0 bases and V 6 bases, and 11 bases lay outside the gene matches.

The chain links TRBV14 to TRBJ1-6, with unresolved D. The V end lost 2 bases, the J end lost 3 bases, and 5 bases lay between the germline ends. The CDR3 has 14 residues. Germline lookup yields CDR1 SGHDN and CDR2 FVKESK. CDR3 sequence reads: CASSQTYYNSPLHF. CDR3 bases: TGTGCCAGCAGCCAAACGTACTATAATTCACCCCTCCACTTT.

With respect to this clonotype: This may be a read error, as it is one base from a much larger clone. The chain carries TRBV12-3 or TRBV12-4 and TRBJ2-3, with D unclear. CDR3 length: 13 residues. The V end was cut by 5 bases, the J end by 6 bases, with 12 bases between. CDR3 in amino acids: CASSLTESDTQYF. The CDR3 DNA is TGTGCCAGCAGTCTCACCGAAAGCGATACGCAGTATTTT.

At least ten counts were recorded for this clonotype. The V gene is TRBV12-5, the J gene TRBJ1-5; 7 nucleotides match TRBD1. Germline-derived CDR1 and CDR2 are LGHNT and FRNRAP. This CDR3 has 16 residues. V trimming: 7 bases; J trimming: 0 bases; junction bases outside the gene matches: 9. CDR3 in amino acids: CASADQGQVSNQPQHF. The CDR3 nucleotides read TGTGCTAGTGCGGACCAAGGACAGGTTAGCAATCAGCCCCAGCATTTT.

This clonotype has a handful of counts. The chain carries TRBV7-9 and TRBJ1-5, with 9 bases fitting TRBD1. J gave up 9 bases and V 4 bases, and 13 bases lay outside the gene matches. The CDR3 consists of 16 residues. In germline, CDR1 is SEHNR, CDR2 FQNEAQ (reference sequence). CDR3 sequence reads: CASSSSGQGASGPQHF. The CDR3 bases are TGTGCCAGCAGCTCGTCGGGACAGGGAGCCTCGGGGCCCCAGCATTTT. Using reference TRBV7-9 and TRBJ1-5 for the parts outside the CDR3, the full variable domain is DTGVSQNPRHKITKRGQNVTFRCDPISEHNRLYWYRQTLGQGPEFLTYFQNEAQLEKSRLLSDRFSAERPKGSFSTLEIQRTEQGDSAMYLCASSSSGQGASGPQHFGDGTRLSIL.

This clonotype was observed at least ten times. The chain recombines TRBV2 with TRBJ2-5; possibly TRBD1 for D (6 bases). The CDR3 length is 14 residues. The V and J ends lost 7 bases and 2 bases respectively, with 14 bases between them. From germline, CDR1 is SNHLY and CDR2 FYNNEI. Written as DNA, the CDR3 is TGTGCCAGCAAATCGGACAGAGCTCAAGAGACCCAGTACTTC. Translated, it gives CASKSDRAQETQYF.